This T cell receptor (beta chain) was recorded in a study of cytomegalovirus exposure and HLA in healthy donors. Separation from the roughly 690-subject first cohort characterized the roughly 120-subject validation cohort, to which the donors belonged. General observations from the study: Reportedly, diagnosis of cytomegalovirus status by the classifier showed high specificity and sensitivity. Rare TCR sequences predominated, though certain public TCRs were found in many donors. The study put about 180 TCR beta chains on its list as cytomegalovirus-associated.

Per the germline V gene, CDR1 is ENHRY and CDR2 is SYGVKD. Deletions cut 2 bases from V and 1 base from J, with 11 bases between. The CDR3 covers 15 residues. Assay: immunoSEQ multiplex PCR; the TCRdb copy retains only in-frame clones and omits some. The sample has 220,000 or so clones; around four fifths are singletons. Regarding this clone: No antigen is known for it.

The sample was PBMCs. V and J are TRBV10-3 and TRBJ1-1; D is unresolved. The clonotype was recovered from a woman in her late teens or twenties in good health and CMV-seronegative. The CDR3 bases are TGTGCCATCAGTGAGGGATACAAAAGGAACACTGAAGCTTTCTTT. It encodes CAISEGYKRNTEAFF.